Each of the 21 T cell receptor beta chains below was sequenced from the same sample in a study of shared clonotypes between healthy human individuals. Data came from immunoSEQ multiplex PCR; TCRdb stores just in-frame clones and leaves some out. Of more than 150,000 clones in the sample, 65% to 80% were seen once. Specimen: memory CD4+ T cells sorted from blood. The subset is: CD45RA-negative fraction. These receptors all come from a man aged 25-45 years in good health.

This clone was recorded many times. This rearrangement joins TRBV18 to TRBJ1-1, with 7 bases lining up with TRBD1. Losses at the gene ends were 6 bases for V and 4 bases for J; bases not matched to a gene: 14. Germline V gene lookup returns CDR1 KGHSH and CDR2 LQKENI. CDR3 length: 16 amino acids. The CDR3 reads CASSDRQGGISTEAFF. DNA for the CDR3: TGTGCCAGCTCGGATCGACAGGGAGGTATTAGCACTGAAGCTTTCTTT.

The chain combines TRBV19 with TRBJ2-7, with a weak D call TRBD2 (5 bases). Germline-derived CDR1 and CDR2 are LNHDA and SQIVND (reference sequence). The V end lost 6 bases, the J end lost 2 bases, and 14 bases lay between the germline ends. The CDR3 is 14 amino acids. Here the CDR3 reads CASRPRGAAYEQYF. Here the CDR3 DNA reads TGTGCCAGTAGACCCCGGGGAGCGGCCTACGAGCAGTACTTC.

The chain combines TRBV10-3 with TRBJ1-1; D is possibly TRBD1 (6 bases). With 5 bases removed from V and 3 bases from J, the gap between germline ends came to 16 bases. Germline lookup yields CDR1 ENHRY and CDR2 SYGVKD. The CDR3 consists of 15 residues. CDR3 protein: CAISPSGNRDTEAFF. In DNA, the CDR3 is TGTGCCATCAGTCCGTCGGGCAACAGGGACACTGAAGCTTTCTTT.

The table lists this clone with a few counts. In the same sample, other DNA sequences code for this CDR3. CDR3 in amino acids: CASSPGTNTEAFF. CDR3 DNA sequence: TGTGCCAGCAGCCCAGGAACGAACACTGAAGCTTTCTTT. This sequence joins TRBV7-7 and TRBJ1-1; D is unclear. The CDR3 contains 13 residues. V lost 5 bases to trimming and J lost 1 base, with 8 bases between them. Germline lookup yields CDR1 SSHAT and CDR2 FNYEAQ (reference sequence).

The chain joins TRBV5-1 to TRBJ2-7, with D uncertain. Between the trimmed V and J ends, which lost 4 bases and 0 bases, there was a span of 5 bases. CDR3 length equals 12 residues. Germline lookup yields CDR1 SGHRS and CDR2 YFSETQ. The CDR3 coding sequence is TGCGCCAGCAGCCCGCCCTCCTACGAGCAGTACTTC. It translates to CASSPPSYEQYF.

This clone occurred once. The chain couples TRBV7-2 to TRBJ2-7, with 7 nucleotides matching TRBD1. The CDR3 extends over 14 amino acids. V was clipped by 0 bases and J by 5 bases; unmatched bases: 4. Germline V gene data show CDR1 as SGHTA and CDR2 as FQGNSA. CDR3: CASSLAGGRHEQYF. As DNA, the CDR3 is TGTGCCAGCAGCTTAGCAGGGGGCCGACACGAGCAGTACTTC.

V is TRBV2 and J is TRBJ2-1; D is possibly TRBD1 (6 bases). Between the trimmed V and J ends, which lost 6 bases and 4 bases, there was a span of 13 bases. CDR1 SNHLY and CDR2 FYNNEI come from the germline V gene. The CDR3 length is 14 residues. DNA for the CDR3: TGTGCCAGCAGCTCCGGGACACCGTACAATGAGCAGTTCTTC. It translates to CASSSGTPYNEQFF.

This clone was found a few times. The rearrangement uses TRBV4-3 and TRBJ2-7; D assignment may be TRBD1 or TRBD2 (5 bases each). CDR3 length: 14 amino acids. The germline V and J ends were trimmed by 0 bases and 6 bases, with 12 bases remaining between them. Germline V lookup: CDR1 LGHNA, CDR2 YSLEER. CDR3 in DNA: TGCGCCAGCAGCCAAGATCCCGGGGCCGGCGAGCAGTACTTC. Residues: CASSQDPGAGEQYF.

The chain links TRBV2 to TRBJ2-2; D may be TRBD1 (7 bases). Germline-derived CDR1 and CDR2 are SNHLY and FYNNEI. The CDR3 length is 18 residues. Trimming pared 3 bases from V and 6 bases from J, leaving 23 bases between. The CDR3 is CASSEQGVAEGSPGELFF. CDR3 sequence (DNA): TGTGCCAGCAGTGAGCAGGGGGTAGCGGAGGGCTCTCCCGGGGAGCTGTTTTTT.

V usage is TRBV28 and J usage is TRBJ2-2; TRBD2 might be the D (6 bases). The V gene lost 2 bases and the J gene lost 6 bases, with 10 bases spanning the gap. This CDR3 has 14 residues. CDR1 and CDR2 from the germline V gene are MDHEN and SYDVKM. The CDR3 loop reads CASSLAGPPGELFF. The CDR3 DNA is TGTGCCAGCAGTTTAGCGGGGCCCCCCGGGGAGCTGTTTTTT.

In regard to this clone: One base away lies a much larger clone, so this may be a sequencing read error. Other nucleotide sequences in the sample specify the same CDR3. The gene calls are TRBV5-4 and TRBJ2-1; 8 bases are shared with TRBD2. CDR1 is SGHNT, CDR2 YYREEE, per germline (reference sequence). The CDR3 contains 15 residues. CDR3 in amino acids: CASGGVGRAPNEQFF. CDR3 nucleotide sequence: TGTGCTAGCGGAGGGGTCGGGAGGGCGCCCAATGAGCAGTTCTTC.

V and J are TRBV15 and TRBJ2-1, with D possibly TRBD1 on 7 matching bases. CDR1 and CDR2 (germline): LNHNV, YYDKDF (reference sequence). The CDR3 is 19 residues long. Trimming left V 0 bases short and J 0 bases short, with 18 bases between. CDR3 nucleotide sequence: TGTGCCACCAGCAGAGATCGGTCAGGGGGGCCTTTCTCCTACAATGAGCAGTTCTTC. This gives the protein CATSRDRSGGPFSYNEQFF.

The chain recombines TRBV29-1 with TRBJ2-3; D gene uncertain. Germline loops: CDR1 SQVTM, CDR2 ANQGSEA. This CDR3 spans 12 amino acids. V gave up 7 bases and J gave up 2 bases, with 10 bases separating them. CDR3 nucleotide sequence: TGCAGCGGGCAACCACCCACAGATACGCAGTATTTT. This encodes CSGQPPTDTQYF.

This chain connects TRBV2 to TRBJ2-3; D remains unclear. The CDR3 has 13 residues. Germline V CDR1 and CDR2: SNHLY, FYNNEI. Deletions cut 5 bases from V and 0 bases from J, with 6 bases between. The CDR3: CASSWISTDTQYF. CDR3 bases: TGTGCCAGCAGTTGGATCAGCACAGATACGCAGTATTTT.

V and J are TRBV5-1 and TRBJ2-5, with 10 bases fitting TRBD1. Germline values: CDR1 SGHRS, CDR2 YFSETQ. The trim removed 4 bases at V and 6 bases at J, leaving 6 bases unmatched. This CDR3 has 14 residues. The CDR3 protein is CASSMTGGTQTQYF. The CDR3 DNA reads as TGCGCCAGCAGCATGACAGGGGGCACGCAGACCCAGTACTTC.

The chain uses TRBV21-1 and TRBJ2-1; the D call in the table, TRBD1, was not verified against the DNA. TRBV21-1 counts as a pseudogene. The CDR3 is 17 amino acids. The CDR3 DNA sequence: TGTGCCAGCAGCAAAGGGACAGGGAAAGGCTCCTACAATGAGCAGTTCTTC. This codes for CASSKGTGKGSYNEQFF.

The chain combines TRBV9 with TRBJ1-3, with D unclear. This CDR3 is built from 15 residues. With 4 bases removed from V and 0 bases from J, the gap between germline ends came to 11 bases. CDR1 and CDR2 (germline): SGDLS, YYNGEE. CDR3 residues: CASSIHSDSGNTIYF. DNA for the CDR3: TGTGCCAGCAGCATCCACAGTGACTCTGGAAACACCATATATTTT.

The chain is built from TRBV5-1 and TRBJ1-2; D possibly corresponds to TRBD1 (6 bases). The germline V and J ends were trimmed by 0 bases and 4 bases, with 13 bases remaining between them. Germline lookup yields CDR1 SGHRS and CDR2 YFSETQ. CDR3 length equals 15 residues. In DNA form, the CDR3 reads TGCGCCAGCAGCTTGGGTTTGGGGGCCGGCTATGGCTACACCTTC. Translation: CASSLGLGAGYGYTF.

The chain links TRBV29-1 to TRBJ2-2; tentatively, D is TRBD2 (6 bases). This CDR3 is 16 amino acids long. Trimming shortened V by 1 base and J by 6 bases, and 18 bases separated the two germline ends. The germline V gene encodes CDR1 SQVTM and CDR2 ANQGSEA. This CDR3 reads CSVEGPGRRGSGELFF. DNA of the CDR3: TGCAGCGTTGAAGGGCCCGGGAGACGGGGGTCCGGGGAGCTGTTTTTT.

This clone was observed a handful of times. The chain carries TRBV29-1 and TRBJ2-7; 14 bases align to TRBD2. Unmatched junction bases numbered 12, after V lost 4 bases and J lost 7 bases. This CDR3 region has 16 residues. In germline, CDR1 is SQVTM, CDR2 ANQGSEA. In nucleotides, the CDR3 is TGCAGCGTTGGGGGACTAGCGGGAGCCCACGGTGGTGAGCAGTACTTC. Encoded protein: CSVGGLAGAHGGEQYF.

V usage is TRBV28 and J usage is TRBJ2-7, with D perhaps matching TRBD2 (6 bases). The V gene lost 8 bases and the J gene lost 0 bases, with 11 bases spanning the gap. Germline lookup yields CDR1 MDHEN and CDR2 SYDVKM. The CDR3 contains 13 residues. The DNA of the CDR3 is TGTGCCAGCTGGGACTTTCGCTCCTACGAGCAGTACTTC. It codes for CASWDFRSYEQYF.